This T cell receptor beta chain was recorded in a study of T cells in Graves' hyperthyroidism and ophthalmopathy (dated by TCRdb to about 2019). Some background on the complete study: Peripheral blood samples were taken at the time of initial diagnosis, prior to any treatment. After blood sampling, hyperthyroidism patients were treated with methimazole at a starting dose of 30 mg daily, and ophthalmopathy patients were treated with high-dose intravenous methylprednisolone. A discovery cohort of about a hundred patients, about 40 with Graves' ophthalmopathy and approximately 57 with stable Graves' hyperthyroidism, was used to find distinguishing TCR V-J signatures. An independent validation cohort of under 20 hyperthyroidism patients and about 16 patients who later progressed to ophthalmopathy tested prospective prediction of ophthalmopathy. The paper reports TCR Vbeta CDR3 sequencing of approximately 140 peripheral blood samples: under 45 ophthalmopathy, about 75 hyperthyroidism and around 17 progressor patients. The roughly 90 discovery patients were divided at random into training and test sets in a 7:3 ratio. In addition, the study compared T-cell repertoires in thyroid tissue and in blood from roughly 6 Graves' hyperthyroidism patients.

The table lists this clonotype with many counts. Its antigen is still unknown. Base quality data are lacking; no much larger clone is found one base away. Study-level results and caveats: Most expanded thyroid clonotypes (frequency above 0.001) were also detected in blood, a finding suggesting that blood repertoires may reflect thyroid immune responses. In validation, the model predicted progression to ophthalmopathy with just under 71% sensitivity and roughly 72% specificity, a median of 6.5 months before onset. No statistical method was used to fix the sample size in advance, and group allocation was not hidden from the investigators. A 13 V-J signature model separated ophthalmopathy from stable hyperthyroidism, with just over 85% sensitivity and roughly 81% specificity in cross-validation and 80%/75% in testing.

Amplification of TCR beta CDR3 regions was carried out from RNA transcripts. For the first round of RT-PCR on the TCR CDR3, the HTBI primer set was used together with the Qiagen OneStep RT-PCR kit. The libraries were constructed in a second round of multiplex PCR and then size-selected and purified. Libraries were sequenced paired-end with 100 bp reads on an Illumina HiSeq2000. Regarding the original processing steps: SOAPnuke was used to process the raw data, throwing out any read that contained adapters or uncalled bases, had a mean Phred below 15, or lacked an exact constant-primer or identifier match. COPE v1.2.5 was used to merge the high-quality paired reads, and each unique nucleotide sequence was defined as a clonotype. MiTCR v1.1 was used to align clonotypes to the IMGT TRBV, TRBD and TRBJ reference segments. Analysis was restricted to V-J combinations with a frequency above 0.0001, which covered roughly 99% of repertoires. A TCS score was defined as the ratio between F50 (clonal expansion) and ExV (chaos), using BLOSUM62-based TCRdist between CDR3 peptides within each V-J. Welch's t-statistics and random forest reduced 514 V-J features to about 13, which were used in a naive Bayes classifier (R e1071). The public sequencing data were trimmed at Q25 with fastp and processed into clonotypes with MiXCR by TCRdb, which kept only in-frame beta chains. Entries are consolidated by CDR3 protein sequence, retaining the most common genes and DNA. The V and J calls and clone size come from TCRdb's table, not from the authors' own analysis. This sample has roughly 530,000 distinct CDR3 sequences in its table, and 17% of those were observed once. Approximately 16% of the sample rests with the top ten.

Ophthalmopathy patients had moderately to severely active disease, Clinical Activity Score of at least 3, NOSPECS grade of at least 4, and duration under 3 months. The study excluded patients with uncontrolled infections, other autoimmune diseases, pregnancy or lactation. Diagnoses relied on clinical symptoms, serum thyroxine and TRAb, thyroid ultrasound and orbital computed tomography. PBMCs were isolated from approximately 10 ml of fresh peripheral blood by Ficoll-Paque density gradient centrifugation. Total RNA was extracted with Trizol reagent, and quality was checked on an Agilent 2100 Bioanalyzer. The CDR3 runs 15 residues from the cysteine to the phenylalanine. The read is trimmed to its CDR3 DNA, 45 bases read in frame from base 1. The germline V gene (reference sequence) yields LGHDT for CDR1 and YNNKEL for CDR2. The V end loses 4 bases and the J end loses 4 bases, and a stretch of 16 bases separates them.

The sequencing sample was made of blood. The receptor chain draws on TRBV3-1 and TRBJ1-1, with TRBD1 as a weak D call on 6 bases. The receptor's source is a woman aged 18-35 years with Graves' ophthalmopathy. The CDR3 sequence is CASSPTRGGGTEAFF. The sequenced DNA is TGTGCCAGCAGCCCAACCCGGGGAGGGGGCACTGAAGCTTTCTTT.